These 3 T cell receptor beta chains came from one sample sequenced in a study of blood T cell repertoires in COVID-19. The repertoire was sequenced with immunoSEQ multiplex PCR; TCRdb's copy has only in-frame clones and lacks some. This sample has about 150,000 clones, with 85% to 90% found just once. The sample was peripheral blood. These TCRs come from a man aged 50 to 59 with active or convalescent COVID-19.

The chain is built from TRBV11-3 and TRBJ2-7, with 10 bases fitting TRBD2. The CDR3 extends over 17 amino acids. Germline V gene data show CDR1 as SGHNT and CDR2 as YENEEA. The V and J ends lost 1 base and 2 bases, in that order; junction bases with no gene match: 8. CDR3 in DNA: TGTGCCAGCAGCTTAGGCCTACTAGCGGGACTTCCCTACGAGCAGTACTTC. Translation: CASSLGLLAGLPYEQYF.

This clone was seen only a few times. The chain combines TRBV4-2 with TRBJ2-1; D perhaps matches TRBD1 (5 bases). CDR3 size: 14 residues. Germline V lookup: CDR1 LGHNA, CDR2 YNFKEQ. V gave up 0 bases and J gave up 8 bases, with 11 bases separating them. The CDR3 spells CASSQDHQGDEQFF. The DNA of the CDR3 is TGTGCCAGCAGCCAAGATCATCAGGGCGATGAGCAGTTCTTC.

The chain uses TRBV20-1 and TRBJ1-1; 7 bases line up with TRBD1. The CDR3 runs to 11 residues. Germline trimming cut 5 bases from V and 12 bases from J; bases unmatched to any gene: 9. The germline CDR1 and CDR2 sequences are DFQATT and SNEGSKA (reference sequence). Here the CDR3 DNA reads TGCAGTGCTGACAGGGTCGGGTTACCTTTCTTT. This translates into CSADRVGLPFF.